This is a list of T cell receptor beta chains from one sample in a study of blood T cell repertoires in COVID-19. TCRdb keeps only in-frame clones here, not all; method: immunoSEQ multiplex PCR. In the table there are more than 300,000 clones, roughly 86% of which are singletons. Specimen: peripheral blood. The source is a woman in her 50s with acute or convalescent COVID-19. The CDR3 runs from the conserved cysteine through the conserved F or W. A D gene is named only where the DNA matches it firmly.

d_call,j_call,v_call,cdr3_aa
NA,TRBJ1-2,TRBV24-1,CATSDSVPGDNNYGYTF
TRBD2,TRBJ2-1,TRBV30,CACLEREDLRQFF
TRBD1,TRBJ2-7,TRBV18,CASSPPGQGFYEQYF
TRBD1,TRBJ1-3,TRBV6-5,CASSGTGRNTIYF
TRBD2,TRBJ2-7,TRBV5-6,CASSLTSGRPPYEQYF
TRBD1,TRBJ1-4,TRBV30,CAWRKTGATNEKLFF
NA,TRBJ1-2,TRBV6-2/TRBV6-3,CASSYAAGDGYTF
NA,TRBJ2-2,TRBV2,CASNAWGEGTGELFF
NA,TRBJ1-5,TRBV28,CASSLSRTDSNQPQHF
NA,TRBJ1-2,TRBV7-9,CASSSRVVEDGYTF
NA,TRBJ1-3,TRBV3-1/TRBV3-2,CASSYSTAGNTIYF
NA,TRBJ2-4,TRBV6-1,CASSEEGGLAKNIQYF
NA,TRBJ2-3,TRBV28,CASSSFSPDTQYF
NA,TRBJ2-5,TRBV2,CASRAETQYF
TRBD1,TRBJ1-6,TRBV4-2,CASSFGTDRRAPLHF
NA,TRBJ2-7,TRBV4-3,CASSPTSHYEQYF
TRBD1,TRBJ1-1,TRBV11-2,CASSQRQGSRIQKTFF
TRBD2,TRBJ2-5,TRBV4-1,CASSQGSGGSGETQYF
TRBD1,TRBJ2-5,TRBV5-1,CASKVAGQGRETQYF
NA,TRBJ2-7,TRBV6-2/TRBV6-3,CASSYSFLSGSYEQYF
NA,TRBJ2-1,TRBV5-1,CASSSAGPQYNEQFF
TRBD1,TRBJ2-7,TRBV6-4,CATVTGTGKTYEQYF
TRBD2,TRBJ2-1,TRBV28,CASSLPRTSGTYNEQFF
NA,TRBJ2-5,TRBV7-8,CASSSGSGWETQYF
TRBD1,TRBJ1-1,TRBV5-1,CASSSKGTGDTEAFF
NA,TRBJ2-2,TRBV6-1,CASSETTGEVGELFF
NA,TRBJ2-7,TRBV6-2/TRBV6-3,CASSYRDSLRSEQYF
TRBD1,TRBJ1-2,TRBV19,CASTRTGGAGYGYTF
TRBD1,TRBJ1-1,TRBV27,CASSLPPQGVGRTEAFF
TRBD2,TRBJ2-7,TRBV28,CASSLTGTIYEQYF
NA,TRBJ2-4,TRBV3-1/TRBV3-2,CASSQEGAENIQYF
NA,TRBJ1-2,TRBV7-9,CASSAGGGFGYTF
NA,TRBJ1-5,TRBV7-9,CASSTSGNQPQHF
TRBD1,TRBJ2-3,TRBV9,CASSVGQGTDTQYF
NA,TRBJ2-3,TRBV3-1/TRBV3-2,CASSQMGGDVQYF
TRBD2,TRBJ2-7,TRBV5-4,CASSLEGTSREQYF
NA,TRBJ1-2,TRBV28,CASSGNYGYTF
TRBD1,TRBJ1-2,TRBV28,CASIEPSGTEGGYTF
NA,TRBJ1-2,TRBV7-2,CASRQGIANYGYTF
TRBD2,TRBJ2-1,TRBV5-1,CASSALLAGDNEQFF
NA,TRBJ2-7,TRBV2,CASRNPASDSYEQYF